This T cell receptor (beta chain) was captured in a study of blood T cell repertoires in COVID-19. V lost 2 bases to trimming and J lost 0 bases, with 5 bases between them. The CDR3 runs 14 residues. CDR1 is SGHTA, CDR2 FQGNSA, per germline. Only one count was recorded for this clone. This table comes from immunoSEQ multiplex PCR, and its TCRdb copy is limited to in-frame clones, with some not included. The sample consists of tens of thousands of clones, about 78% of them appearing once. The source is a woman older than 75 with acute or convalescent COVID-19. The genes are TRBV7-2 and TRBJ1-3; no clear D. The sequenced sample consisted of peripheral blood. In DNA, the CDR3 is TGTGCCAGCAGCTTAACTACCTCTGGAAACACCATATATTTT. Translating gives CASSLTTSGNTIYF.